The 13 T cell receptor beta chains given below trace back to one sample, sequenced in a study of blood T cells in healthy people across ages. Alongside a J-beta primer mix, a sample-barcoded 5' primer served in a second PCR lasting about 6 to 11 cycles. MiXCR, applied by TCRdb to the 5' RACE reads, yields one record per CDR3 protein. Of 650,000 to 1,000,000 distinct CDR3 sequences in the sample, about 37% were seen once. The sequencing sample was made of blood. The source is a man younger than 35 in good health.

The V call is TRBV6-5, the J call TRBJ1-2, with D possibly being TRBD1 (5 bases). The V gene's germline CDR1 is MNHEY and CDR2 SVGAGI. V was shortened by 1 base and J by 2 bases, with 8 bases between the two germline ends. The CDR3 length is 14 residues. CDR3 amino acids: CASSYLQGNYGYTF. The DNA for the CDR3 is TGTGCCAGCAGTTACTTGCAGGGCAACTATGGCTACACCTTC.

The chain joins TRBV7-6 to TRBJ2-1; D might be TRBD2 (5 bases). Trimming took off 0 bases at V and 3 bases at J, with 18 bases between the two ends. The V gene's germline CDR1 is SGHVS and CDR2 FNYEAQ. CDR3 length: 18 residues. CDR3 region: CASSLALMREPLYNEQFF. The CDR3 DNA sequence: TGTGCCAGCAGCTTAGCTCTCATGAGGGAACCCCTCTACAATGAGCAGTTCTTC.

As for this clonotype: This may be a read error: a much more frequent sequence differs by one nucleotide. The V and J genes are TRBV7-8 and TRBJ2-3, with D possibly called TRBD1 or TRBD2 (5 bases each). Trimming pared 5 bases from V and 1 base from J, leaving 16 bases between. The germline CDR1 and CDR2 sequences are SGHVS and FQNEAQ. CDR3 length equals 16 residues. CDR3 region: CASSVHRWDRTDTQYF. The CDR3 region has the DNA TGTGCCAGCAGCGTACATCGATGGGACCGCACAGATACGCAGTATTTT.

The chain has TRBV7-2 and TRBJ2-3; no reliable D call. The V gene's germline CDR1 is SGHTA and CDR2 FQGNSA. This CDR3 has 15 amino acids. V lost 3 bases, J lost 0 bases, and 10 bases lay in between. The DNA for the CDR3 is TGTGCCAGCAGCTTTGGGGTTGGGAGCACAGATACGCAGTATTTT. Residues: CASSFGVGSTDTQYF. The variable domain in full, with the rest retrieved from reference TRBV7-2 and TRBJ2-3, is GAGVSQSPSNKVTEKGKDVELRCDPISGHTALYWYRQSLGQGLEFLIYFQGNSAPDKSGLPSDRFSAERTGGSVSTLTIQRTQQEDSAVYLCASSFGVGSTDTQYFGPGTRLTVL.

The genes are TRBV7-8 and TRBJ2-1; 7 bases align to TRBD1. Looked up from germline, CDR1 is SGHVS and CDR2 is FQNEAQ. The V and J ends lost 5 bases and 10 bases, in that order; junction bases with no gene match: 8. The CDR3 runs to 13 residues. The CDR3 loop is CASSPNLGQEQFF. In DNA form, the CDR3 reads TGTGCCAGCAGCCCCAACCTGGGACAGGAGCAGTTCTTC.

This clonotype was detected only a few times. This chain joins TRBV7-6 and TRBJ1-6; a possible D gene is TRBD1 (5 bases). Trimming left V 1 base short and J 4 bases short, with 11 bases between. From germline, CDR1 is SGHVS and CDR2 FNYEAQ. The CDR3 runs 16 residues. For the CDR3, the DNA is TGTGCCAGCAGCTTAGGGGGGTCAGCGTATAATTCACCCCTCCACTTT. Translated: CASSLGGSAYNSPLHF.

A few counts support this clonotype. The chain joins TRBV20-1 to TRBJ1-6; TRBD1 might be the D (6 bases). The germline CDR1 and CDR2 sequences are DFQATT and SNEGSKA (reference sequence). V was shortened by 7 bases and J by 5 bases, with 12 bases between the two germline ends. This CDR3 comprises 13 residues. CDR3 nucleotide sequence: TGCAGTGTGGGGGGACACCATAATTCACCCCTCCACTTT. Translating gives CSVGGHHNSPLHF.

This clonotype was seen a single time. The chain has TRBV5-1 and TRBJ2-3; 10 bases agree with TRBD2. The J segment lost 1 base and the V segment lost 7 bases, leaving 9 bases of the junction unmatched. The CDR3 runs 16 residues. Germline V CDR1 and CDR2: SGHRS, YFSETQ. As DNA, the CDR3 is TGCGCCAGCCTCAAGAGCCTAGCGGGGGGCACAGATACGCAGTATTTT. Translation: CASLKSLAGGTDTQYF.

This clonotype has only a few counts. The chain recombines TRBV10-3 with TRBJ1-3; TRBD1 might be the D (6 bases). Trimming left V 3 bases short and J 2 bases short, with 14 bases between. The germline gives CDR1 ENHRY, CDR2 SYGVKD. The CDR3 loop spans 16 amino acids. In DNA, the CDR3 is TGTGCCATCAGTGACTACAGGGCTAGGACTGGAAACACCATATATTTT. It codes for CAISDYRARTGNTIYF.

This clonotype has only a few counts. The chain joins TRBV18 to TRBJ1-1; D unresolved. Germline values: CDR1 KGHSH, CDR2 LQKENI. The CDR3 runs to 13 residues. V lost 5 bases, J lost 0 bases, and 7 bases lay in between. CDR3 sequence: CASSGKLNTEAFF. The CDR3 DNA is TGTGCCAGCTCAGGCAAACTGAACACTGAAGCTTTCTTT.

V usage is TRBV6-1 and J usage is TRBJ2-4; 13 bases line up with TRBD2. The length of the CDR3 is 16 residues. Germline CDR1 is MNHNS and CDR2 is SASEGT. J gave up 10 bases and V 3 bases, and 9 bases lay outside the gene matches. The CDR3 DNA follows: TGTGCCAGCAGTGATCCCAGGACTAGCGGGGGCCCTATTCAGTACTTC. Translated, it gives CASSDPRTSGGPIQYF.

V is TRBV2 and J is TRBJ2-1, with D possibly matching TRBD2 (6 bases). Germline-derived CDR1 and CDR2 are SNHLY and FYNNEI. The CDR3 covers 14 residues. V lost 6 bases to trimming and J lost 4 bases, with 13 bases between them. This CDR3 reads CASSTGTVYNEQFF. DNA for the CDR3: TGTGCCAGCAGCACCGGGACTGTGTACAATGAGCAGTTCTTC.

The sample holds many counts of this clonotype. The rearrangement uses TRBV27 and TRBJ2-5, with D unresolved. V was shortened by 3 bases and J by 1 base, with 12 bases between the two germline ends. The CDR3 is 15 amino acids. Germline V gene lookup returns CDR1 MNHEY and CDR2 SMNVEV (reference sequence). CDR3 sequence: CASSFAGALQETQYF. CDR3 in DNA: TGTGCCAGCAGTTTCGCAGGCGCCCTCCAAGAGACCCAGTACTTC.